This is a list of T cell receptor beta chains from one sample in a study of response to subunit inactivated influenza vaccine. TCRdb passed the RT-PCR reads through MiXCR, listing each CDR3 protein once. The table lists 500,000 to 550,000 distinct CDR3 sequences, 20% to 25% of them singletons. A further study also used this sample, focusing on T cells expressing NK-cell markers.

The sample in question was CD4+ T cells sorted from PBMCs, obtained 11 to 12 days after vaccination. Receptor source: a man between 50 and 59 years old who received an inactivated influenza vaccine. Each CDR3 is given with its conserved first and last residue.

>TRBJ1-2|TRBV10-2
CASSGGGTALSNYGYTF
>TRBJ1-1|TRBV28
CASIPAQGTPNTEAFF
>TRBJ2-7|TRBV5-1
CASSLASGRSYEQYF
>TRBJ2-5|TRBV10-3
CAISAGRFEETQYF
>TRBJ2-4|TRBV7-9
CASSLLTGGSSIQYF
>TRBJ2-2|TRBV11-1
CAGSLVSLIFANTGELFF
>TRBJ2-1|TRBV7-2
CASSPDSGRAYEQFF
>TRBJ2-1|TRBV11-2
CASSKLAGEYNEQFF
>TRBJ2-4|TRBV6-1
CASRTGNLAKNIQYF
>TRBJ2-1|TRBV3-1
CASSWSLGGGYNEQFF
>TRBJ1-2|TRBV7-9
CASSPWGTYYGYTF
>TRBJ1-5|TRBV7-8
CASSLAGGYSNQPQHF
>TRBJ1-2|TRBV3-1
CASSGQAAAMDYTF
>TRBJ2-1|TRBV18
CASSPEAGVSYNEQFF
>TRBJ2-7|TRBV20-1
CSARDDYEQYF
>TRBJ2-7|TRBV20-1
CSARNEGRVFF
>TRBJ2-1|TRBV20-1
CSAKSGTFGYEQFF
>TRBJ2-4|TRBV7-2
CASSAQGLANIQYF
>TRBJ2-1|TRBV5-1
CASSLASRQQFF
>TRBJ2-2|TRBV11-2
CASSLSGAGRRTGELFF
>TRBJ2-3|TRBV24-1
CATSDEAAGTPSTDTQYF
>TRBJ1-6|TRBV4-2
CASSQDRGTQGALHF
>TRBJ1-5|TRBV18
CASSPGQGPPNQPQHF
>TRBJ2-7|TRBV24-1
CATSDALKPYEQYF
>TRBJ2-3|TRBV5-1
CASSFSGEEGDTQYF
>TRBJ1-1|TRBV6-5
CASSYGGPNTEAFF
>TRBJ1-2|TRBV3-1
CASSRQGPNYGYTF
>TRBJ1-2|TRBV7-2
CASSFLRNGYGYTF
>TRBJ1-1|TRBV20-1
CSASSGDTEAFF
>TRBJ2-3|TRBV7-2
CASSPPMGLGTQYF
>TRBJ2-1|TRBV20-1
CSARGRETSGRLGASYNEQFF
>TRBJ2-3|TRBV6-1
CASRTSGGDTDTQYF
>TRBJ2-4|TRBV4-3
CASSQGGIGYIQYF
>TRBJ1-1|TRBV29-1
CSVQGVTEAFF
>TRBJ2-1|TRBV10-3
CAISEGYAQFF
>TRBJ1-3|TRBV5-1
CASSPTGEGNTIYF
>TRBJ2-3|TRBV27
CASSLSWRGATDTQYF
>TRBJ1-4|TRBV11-2
CASSTGTGPREKLFF
>TRBJ1-1|TRBV28
CASSSHGVGTEAYF
>TRBJ2-7|TRBV29-1
CSVENRGGEQYF
>TRBJ1-4|TRBV5-3
CARSLYRGQNEKLFF
>TRBJ2-2|TRBV24-1
CATSVAETSGRVGELFF
>TRBJ2-2|TRBV20-1
CSAGLAGGGGELFF
>TRBJ2-1|TRBV7-9
CASSPSLGGYNEQFF
>TRBJ2-5|TRBV10-3
CAISERRVETQYF
>TRBJ1-5|TRBV28
CASGDRGTFPYGNQPQHF
>TRBJ2-4|TRBV25-1
CASSPEVTKNIQYF
>TRBJ1-5|TRBV9
CASSVAGGGNQPQHF
>TRBJ2-2|TRBV5-1
CASSLESTGELFF